The 21 T cell receptor beta chains given below trace back to one sample, sequenced in a study of T cell repertoires in cytomegalovirus infection. TCRdb processed the reads anew with MiXCR; each CDR3 protein has one entry. The data show tens of thousands of distinct CDR3 sequences, around 20% seen once. These receptors are not linked to any known antigen. This specimen was CD8+ T cells from cultured PBMCs, taken from culture after CMV antigen stimulation. The receptors come from a human donor in good health (CMV status not recorded). Some clones in this sample may be carry-over from other donors' samples.

There are a few counts of this clonotype. The chain's CDR3 is CASSLRSGAISSYNEQFF. CDR3 nucleotide sequence: TGTGCCAGCAGCTTACGTAGCGGGGCAATTTCCTCCTACAATGAGCAGTTCTTC. V gene TRBV7-3 combines with J gene TRBJ2-1; 8 bases line up with TRBD2. The J segment lost 0 bases and the V segment lost 2 bases, leaving 9 bases of the junction unmatched. The CDR3 is made up of 18 amino acids. Per germline, CDR1 SGHTA and CDR2 FQGTGA.

V usage is TRBV4-1 and J usage is TRBJ1-4; D is undetermined. The V end lost 0 bases, the J end lost 4 bases, and 6 bases lay between the germline ends. CDR3 length: 14 residues. Germline-derived CDR1 and CDR2 are MGHRA and YSYEKL. CDR3 amino acids: CASSQEADNEKLFF. The CDR3 DNA reads TGCGCCAGCAGCCAAGAAGCAGATAATGAAAAACTGTTTTTT.

The CDR3 sequence: CASSLDSGLIYNEQFF. The DNA of the CDR3 is TGCGCCAGCAGCTTGGATTCAGGACTTATCTACAATGAGCAGTTCTTC. The V gene is TRBV5-1, the J gene TRBJ2-1; the D gene is possibly TRBD2 (5 bases). V was trimmed by 0 bases and J by 3 bases, leaving 13 bases between them. The V gene's germline CDR1 is SGHRS and CDR2 YFSETQ. CDR3 size: 16 residues.

The rearrangement joins TRBV11-2 to TRBJ2-1, with TRBD1 matching over 7 bases. Germline lookup yields CDR1 SGHAT and CDR2 FQNNGV. This CDR3 is 17 amino acids long. V dropped 6 bases and J dropped 1; count of bases not matched to a gene: 12. CDR3 DNA sequence: TGTGCCAGCAGTCCACAAGGGGGCTTAGGGTCCTACAATGAGCAGTTCTTC. It is translated as CASSPQGGLGSYNEQFF.

This clonotype was detected only a few times. The CDR3 sequence is CATRSQGSTDTQYF. The DNA for the CDR3 is TGTGCCACACGATCCCAAGGTAGCACAGATACGCAGTATTTT. This rearrangement joins TRBV6-5 to TRBJ2-3; the D is unclear. Trimming removed 10 bases at V and 0 bases at J, with 14 bases between. Germline-derived CDR1 and CDR2 are MNHEY and SVGAGI. The CDR3 length is 14 residues.

The chain carries TRBV7-9 and TRBJ2-7; perhaps TRBD1 as D (6 bases). The CDR3 spans 14 residues. Trimming stripped 6 bases from V and 5 bases from J, with 17 bases between. Germline CDR1 reads SEHNR; CDR2 reads FQNEAQ (reference sequence). The CDR3 region is CASSKTGTRNEQYF. CDR3 sequence (DNA): TGTGCCAGCAGTAAAACCGGGACAAGGAACGAGCAGTACTTC.

J is TRBJ2-7 and V is TRBV7-9, with D unclear. The germline V gene has CDR1 SEHNR and CDR2 FQNEAQ (reference sequence). The CDR3 length is 12 residues. Trimming removed 4 bases from V and 3 bases from J, with 7 bases in between. The CDR3 DNA reads TGTGCCAGCAGCTATGGGCTCTACGAGCAGTACTTC. Translating it yields CASSYGLYEQYF. Using reference TRBV7-9 and TRBJ2-7 for the parts outside the CDR3, the full variable domain is DTGVSQNPRHKITKRGQNVTFRCDPISEHNRLYWYRQTLGQGPEFLTYFQNEAQLEKSRLLSDRFSAERPKGSFSTLEIQRTEQGDSAMYLCASSYGLYEQYFGPGTRLTVT.

The genes are TRBV12-3 or TRBV12-4 and TRBJ2-3, with 15 bases fitting TRBD2. This CDR3 is built from 15 residues. The ends lost 5 bases at V and 14 bases at J; junction bases unmatched: 11. The CDR3 DNA is TGTGCCAGCAGTGGGACCGCCGGGACTAGCGGGGGGCTGTATTTT. This sequence encodes CASSGTAGTSGGLYF.

This clonotype appeared a few times. The chain has TRBV4-1 and TRBJ1-5; 7 nucleotides align to TRBD1. V dropped 0 bases and J dropped 1; count of bases not matched to a gene: 3. The CDR3 covers 16 residues. Germline V gene sequence: CDR1 MGHRA, CDR2 YSYEKL. CDR3 protein: CASSQEGTASNQPQHF. The CDR3 DNA reads as TGCGCCAGCAGCCAAGAAGGGACAGCCAGCAATCAGCCCCAGCATTTT.

The chain has TRBV19 and TRBJ2-5; no clear D gene. V was shortened by 5 bases and J by 2 bases, with 12 bases between the two germline ends. CDR1 is LNHDA and CDR2 is SQIVND in the germline V gene (reference sequence). The CDR3 totals 14 residues. The CDR3 protein is CASSFRTEQETQYF. The CDR3 region has the DNA TGTGCCAGTAGTTTCAGGACGGAACAAGAGACCCAGTACTTC.

This clonotype was seen only a few times. The chain is built from TRBV6-1 and TRBJ2-7, with TRBD1 identical over 8 bases. The CDR3 extends over 14 amino acids. Germline V CDR1 and CDR2: MNHNS, SASEGT. V dropped 6 bases and J dropped 0; count of bases not matched to a gene: 4. CDR3 sequence reads: CASSGQGLSYEQYF. The CDR3 DNA follows: TGTGCCAGCAGCGGACAGGGACTCTCCTACGAGCAGTACTTC.

The chain links TRBV10-3 to TRBJ1-1; a possible D gene is TRBD1 (6 bases). The germline V and J ends were trimmed by 9 bases and 4 bases, with 21 bases remaining between them. The CDR3 sequence is 15 residues long. Germline CDR1 reads ENHRY; CDR2 reads SYGVKD. The CDR3 here is CAIGPFGGATTEAFF. CDR3 DNA: TGTGCCATAGGCCCTTTCGGGGGGGCGACCACTGAAGCTTTCTTT.

The chain has TRBV12-3 or TRBV12-4 and TRBJ2-3; the D gene is possibly TRBD2 (5 bases). Trimming took off 5 bases at V and 2 bases at J, with 8 bases between the two ends. The CDR3 spans 13 residues. CDR3 DNA sequence: TGTGCCAGCAGTACCGGGAACACAGATACGCAGTATTTT. Residues: CASSTGNTDTQYF.

The chain links TRBV7-6 to TRBJ2-1, with 11 positions matching TRBD2. The CDR3 is 15 amino acids. The V and J ends lost 2 bases and 7 bases, in that order; junction bases with no gene match: 4. Germline V CDR1 and CDR2: SGHVS, FNYEAQ. CDR3 sequence (DNA): TGTGCCAGCAGCTTATTACTAGCGGGGGTGAATGAGCAGTTCTTC. Translation gives CASSLLLAGVNEQFF. The whole variable domain, filled in from reference TRBV7-6 and TRBJ2-1, reads GAGVSQSPRYKVTKRGQDVALRCDPISGHVSLYWYRQALGQGPEFLTYFNYEAQQDKSGLPNDRFSAERPEGSISTLTIQRTEQRDSAMYRCASSLLLAGVNEQFFGPGTRLTVL.

CDR3 in DNA: TGCGCCAGCAGCCCCACTAGCGAACAAATTAACACAGATACGCAGTATTTT. Translating gives CASSPTSEQINTDTQYF. V usage is TRBV4-1 and J usage is TRBJ2-3; TRBD2 matches at 7 bases. The trim removed 4 bases at V and 2 bases at J, leaving 12 bases unmatched. The germline CDR1 and CDR2 sequences are MGHRA and YSYEKL. This CDR3 has 17 residues.

The chain links TRBV11-3 to TRBJ1-4; a weak D match, TRBD1 (5 bases). Germline V gene lookup returns CDR1 SGHNT and CDR2 YENEEA. CDR3 size: 17 residues. The V end was cut by 5 bases, the J end by 0 bases, with 16 bases between. CDR3 sequence (DNA): TGTGCCAGCAGCCCTGACAGCCTATATACAACTAATGAAAAACTGTTTTTT. Its protein product is CASSPDSLYTTNEKLFF.

V usage is TRBV5-1 and J usage is TRBJ2-3; 9 bases match TRBD1. Losses at the gene ends were 5 bases for V and 6 bases for J; bases not matched to a gene: 4. Germline CDR1 is SGHRS and CDR2 is YFSETQ. This CDR3 spans 13 amino acids. The CDR3 sequence: CASRSDRGDTQYF. The CDR3 coding sequence is TGCGCCAGCAGATCGGACAGGGGTGATACGCAGTATTTT.

The chain links TRBV12-3 or TRBV12-4 to TRBJ1-2; D gene unclear. The CDR3 extends over 13 amino acids. With 0 bases removed from V and 7 bases from J, the gap between germline ends came to 9 bases. CDR3 amino acids: CASSLAGYGGYTF. CDR3 bases: TGTGCCAGCAGTTTAGCGGGTTATGGTGGCTACACCTTC.

The chain links TRBV6-2 or TRBV6-3 to TRBJ1-2; 9 nucleotides match TRBD1. The CDR3 consists of 14 residues. Germline trimming cut 8 bases from V and 2 bases from J; bases unmatched to any gene: 6. Germline assignment: CDR1 MNHEY and CDR2 SVGEGT. CDR3 DNA: TGTGCCAGCGATGGGGACAGGGACAACTATGGCTACACCTTC. It yields the protein CASDGDRDNYGYTF.

This clonotype has a handful of counts. This chain connects TRBV7-6 to TRBJ2-1; D is possibly TRBD1 (6 bases). V lost 0 bases to trimming and J lost 9 bases, with 6 bases between them. The CDR3 spans 12 residues. The germline CDR1 and CDR2 sequences are SGHVS and FNYEAQ. This CDR3 is CASSLAGGEQFF. The CDR3 DNA reads TGTGCCAGCAGCTTAGCAGGGGGTGAGCAGTTCTTC.

This clonotype has just a few counts. This chain links TRBV5-6 with TRBJ2-3; D gene ambiguous. This CDR3 spans 13 amino acids. The V end lost 2 bases, the J end lost 6 bases, and 10 bases lay between the germline ends. Germline V gene sequence: CDR1 SGHDT, CDR2 YYEEEE. The CDR3 protein is CASSLLVDDTQYF. The CDR3, as DNA: TGTGCCAGCAGCTTACTGGTAGATGATACGCAGTATTTT.